Sequencing of this TCR beta chain was carried out in a study of OX40 agonist ivuxolimab in advanced cancers. Turning to the study itself: Ivuxolimab, an antibody that agonizes OX40 (CD134), was administered to the patients.

TCRdb keeps only in-frame clones here, not all; method: immunoSEQ multiplex PCR. The sample includes 90,000 or so clones, nearly 90% of them seen just once. Whole-study results and caveats: Expansion of clones was among the lowest in partial responders at 0.1-3.0 mg/kg. Doses of 0.1 to 3.0 mg/kg were accompanied by clonal expansion of CD4+ and CD8+ blood T cells by week 6.

With regard to this clone: The antigen remains undetermined.

The CDR3 runs 15 residues. In germline, CDR1 is GTSNPN, CDR2 SVGIG (reference sequence). Trimming took 3 bases from V and 2 from J, leaving 16 bases between them. The source was CD4+ or CD8+ T cells sorted from blood, collected in a trial of the OX40 agonist ivuxolimab. The receptor's source is an adult with an advanced solid tumor such as melanoma, head and neck, liver or kidney cancer. The gene calls are TRBV30 and TRBJ1-2; D call uncertain. The CDR3 nucleotides are TGTGCCTGGAGGCTCGCTCCAAAAGAGAACTATGGCTACACCTTC. This encodes CAWRLAPKENYGYTF.